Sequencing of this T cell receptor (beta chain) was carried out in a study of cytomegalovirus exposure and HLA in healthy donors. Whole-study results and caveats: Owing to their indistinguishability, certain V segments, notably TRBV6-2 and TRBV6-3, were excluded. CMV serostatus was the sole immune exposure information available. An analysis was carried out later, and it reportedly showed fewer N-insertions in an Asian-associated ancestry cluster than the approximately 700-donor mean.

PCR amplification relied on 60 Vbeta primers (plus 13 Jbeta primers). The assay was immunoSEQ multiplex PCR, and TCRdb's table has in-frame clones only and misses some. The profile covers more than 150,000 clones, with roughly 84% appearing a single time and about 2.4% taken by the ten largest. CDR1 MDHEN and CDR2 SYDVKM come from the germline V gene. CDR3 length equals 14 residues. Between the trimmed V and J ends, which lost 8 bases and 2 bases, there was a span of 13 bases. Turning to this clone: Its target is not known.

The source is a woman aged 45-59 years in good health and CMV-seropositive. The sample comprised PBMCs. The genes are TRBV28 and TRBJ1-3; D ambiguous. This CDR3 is CASLPQSPGNTIYF. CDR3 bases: TGTGCCAGCTTGCCACAGAGCCCTGGAAACACCATATATTTT.